This TCR beta chain was recorded in a study of blood T cell repertoires in COVID-19. Method: immunoSEQ multiplex PCR; TCRdb's copy keeps in-frame clones and lacks some. The table includes about 60,000 clones, 78% detected once. The CDR3 is 15 residues long. Germline V gives CDR1 KGHDR, CDR2 SFDVKD. Between the trimmed V and J ends, which lost 4 bases and 0 bases, there was a span of 9 bases. This sequence was found in a man older than 75 with acute or convalescent COVID-19. The chain links TRBV24-1 to TRBJ1-5, with D perhaps TRBD1 (6 bases). Sequencing used peripheral blood. The CDR3 nucleotides are TGTGCCACCAGTGAGGGGGACAATAGCAATCAGCCCCAGCATTTT. Encoded protein: CATSEGDNSNQPQHF.